These T cell receptor beta chains were read from a single sample in a study of T cell repertoires in cytomegalovirus infection. TCRdb fed the reads into MiXCR, producing one record per CDR3 protein. The sample shows approximately 260,000 distinct CDR3 sequences, approximately 15% of them seen only once. Sequences were obtained from CD8+ T cells from PBMCs. These receptors all come from a human donor in good health (CMV status not recorded). Some clones in this sample may be carry-over from other donors' samples. Each CDR3 is given with its conserved first and last residue. Fields, in order: CDR3 length, V gene, clone size, J gene, D gene, CDR3 protein, CDR3 DNA. A D gene is named only where the DNA matches it firmly. The listing skips clone size in some rows; elsewhere it reads once, few, many or a size class.

cdr3_length: 11
v_call: TRBV11-2
clone_size: many
j_call: TRBJ1-1
d_call: NA
cdr3_aa: CASSLVADAFF
cdr3_nt: TGTGCCAGCAGCTTAGTGGCAGACGCTTTCTTT

cdr3_length: 15
v_call: TRBV7-8
clone_size: many
j_call: TRBJ1-1
d_call: NA
cdr3_aa: CASSLGRYLNTEAFF
cdr3_nt: TGTGCCAGCAGCTTAGGTCGGTATTTAAACACTGAAGCTTTCTTT

cdr3_length: 15
v_call: TRBV7-2
clone_size: many
j_call: TRBJ1-6
d_call: NA
cdr3_aa: CASSLRDGYNSPLHF
cdr3_nt: TGTGCCAGCAGCTTACGGGACGGCTATAATTCACCCCTCCACTTT

cdr3_length: 12
v_call: TRBV12-3/TRBV12-4
clone_size: many
j_call: TRBJ1-3
d_call: NA
cdr3_aa: CASTTGGGTIYF
cdr3_nt: TGTGCCAGCACTACAGGCGGGGGCACCATATATTTT

cdr3_length: 17
v_call: TRBV5-6
clone_size: NA
j_call: TRBJ2-7
d_call: TRBD1
cdr3_aa: CASSLGSTGGTLYEQYF
cdr3_nt: TGTGCCAGCAGCTTAGGGTCTACAGGGGGCACGCTGTACGAGCAGTACTTC

cdr3_length: 11
v_call: TRBV6-5
clone_size: NA
j_call: TRBJ1-1
d_call: NA
cdr3_aa: CASGNDAEAFF
cdr3_nt: TGTGCCAGCGGAAATGATGCTGAAGCTTTCTTT

cdr3_length: 15
v_call: TRBV4-1
clone_size: NA
j_call: TRBJ2-1
d_call: TRBD2
cdr3_aa: CASRPSGGSGHEQFF
cdr3_nt: TGCGCCAGCCGTCCTAGCGGGGGGTCCGGGCATGAGCAGTTCTTC

cdr3_length: 16
v_call: TRBV4-1
clone_size: NA
j_call: TRBJ2-1
d_call: TRBD1
cdr3_aa: CASSLEQGLGRNEQFF
cdr3_nt: TGCGCCAGCAGCCTGGAACAGGGGTTAGGCCGCAATGAGCAGTTCTTC

cdr3_length: 14
v_call: TRBV5-1
clone_size: NA
j_call: TRBJ2-7
d_call: TRBD2
cdr3_aa: CASSGAGGFDEQYF
cdr3_nt: TGCGCCAGCAGCGGAGCGGGGGGTTTCGACGAGCAGTACTTC

cdr3_length: 14
v_call: TRBV7-2
clone_size: many
j_call: TRBJ2-3
d_call: NA
cdr3_aa: CASSRDHGTDTQYF
cdr3_nt: TGTGCCAGCAGCCGGGATCATGGCACAGATACGCAGTATTTT

cdr3_length: 15
v_call: TRBV28
clone_size: few
j_call: TRBJ1-1
d_call: TRBD1
cdr3_aa: CASSLRGQGGTEAFF
cdr3_nt: TGTGCCAGCAGTTTAAGAGGACAGGGGGGGACTGAAGCTTTCTTT

cdr3_length: 15
v_call: TRBV7-6
clone_size: few
j_call: TRBJ2-2
d_call: NA
cdr3_aa: CASSLVRMGTGELFF
cdr3_nt: TGTGCCAGCAGCTTAGTCCGGATGGGCACCGGGGAGCTGTTTTTT

cdr3_length: 14
v_call: TRBV12-3/TRBV12-4
clone_size: NA
j_call: TRBJ1-1
d_call: TRBD1
cdr3_aa: CASSTGTDNTEAFF
cdr3_nt: TGTGCCAGCAGTACCGGGACAGATAACACTGAAGCTTTCTTT

cdr3_length: 15
v_call: TRBV5-4
clone_size: NA
j_call: TRBJ2-3
d_call: NA
cdr3_aa: CASGDSGAGTDTQYF
cdr3_nt: TGTGCCAGTGGAGATTCGGGGGCTGGCACAGATACGCAGTATTTT

cdr3_length: 16
v_call: TRBV7-8
clone_size: many
j_call: TRBJ1-1
d_call: NA
cdr3_aa: CASSSGTGGGITEAFF
cdr3_nt: TGTGCCAGCAGCTCCGGGACGGGGGGCGGAATTACTGAAGCTTTCTTT

cdr3_length: 12
v_call: TRBV7-2
clone_size: many
j_call: TRBJ2-2
d_call: NA
cdr3_aa: CALVGSGGELFF
cdr3_nt: TGTGCCCTCGTCGGGTCGGGCGGGGAGCTGTTTTTT

cdr3_length: 12
v_call: TRBV11-3
clone_size: NA
j_call: TRBJ2-7
d_call: NA
cdr3_aa: CASSAIHYEQYF
cdr3_nt: TGTGCCAGCAGCGCAATTCACTACGAGCAGTACTTC

cdr3_length: 14
v_call: TRBV9
clone_size: NA
j_call: TRBJ2-7
d_call: TRBD1
cdr3_aa: CASSAGTGDYEQYF
cdr3_nt: TGTGCCAGCAGCGCGGGGACAGGGGACTACGAGCAGTACTTC

cdr3_length: 21
v_call: TRBV5-4
clone_size: few
j_call: TRBJ2-6
d_call: NA
cdr3_aa: CASSLWIRTTLRSSGANVLTF
cdr3_nt: TGTGCCAGCAGCTTGTGGATTCGGACAACTCTAAGAAGCTCTGGGGCCAACGTCCTGACTTTC

cdr3_length: 16
v_call: TRBV7-9
clone_size: NA
j_call: TRBJ2-7
d_call: TRBD1
cdr3_aa: CASSPTPGQGLYEQYF
cdr3_nt: TGTGCCAGCAGCCCGACCCCGGGACAGGGGCTCTACGAGCAGTACTTC

cdr3_length: 15
v_call: TRBV19
clone_size: few
j_call: TRBJ1-1
d_call: TRBD1
cdr3_aa: CASSTPTGGDTEAFF
cdr3_nt: TGTGCCAGTAGTACCCCGACAGGGGGCGACACTGAAGCTTTCTTT

cdr3_length: 12
v_call: TRBV29-1
clone_size: NA
j_call: TRBJ1-2
d_call: NA
cdr3_aa: CSVVAGASRYTF
cdr3_nt: TGCAGCGTTGTGGCAGGGGCCTCTAGGTACACCTTC

cdr3_length: 14
v_call: TRBV9
clone_size: few
j_call: TRBJ1-2
d_call: NA
cdr3_aa: CASSLTTANYGYTF
cdr3_nt: TGTGCCAGCAGCCTGACGACGGCTAACTATGGCTACACCTTC

cdr3_length: 15
v_call: TRBV11-2
clone_size: many
j_call: TRBJ2-7
d_call: NA
cdr3_aa: CASSLDPLGAYEQYF
cdr3_nt: TGTGCCAGCAGCTTAGATCCTCTAGGCGCCTACGAGCAGTACTTC

cdr3_length: 16
v_call: TRBV4-1
clone_size: NA
j_call: TRBJ1-1
d_call: NA
cdr3_aa: CASSQRPVPPGTEAFF
cdr3_nt: TGCGCCAGCAGCCAACGGCCCGTACCACCAGGCACTGAAGCTTTCTTT

cdr3_length: 11
v_call: TRBV29-1
clone_size: few
j_call: TRBJ1-2
d_call: NA
cdr3_aa: CSVEKREGYTF
cdr3_nt: TGCAGCGTTGAAAAAAGAGAAGGCTACACCTTC

cdr3_length: 13
v_call: TRBV29-1
clone_size: NA
j_call: TRBJ1-5
d_call: TRBD1
cdr3_aa: CSVEQGSNQPQHF
cdr3_nt: TGCAGCGTGGAACAGGGGAGCAATCAGCCCCAGCATTTT